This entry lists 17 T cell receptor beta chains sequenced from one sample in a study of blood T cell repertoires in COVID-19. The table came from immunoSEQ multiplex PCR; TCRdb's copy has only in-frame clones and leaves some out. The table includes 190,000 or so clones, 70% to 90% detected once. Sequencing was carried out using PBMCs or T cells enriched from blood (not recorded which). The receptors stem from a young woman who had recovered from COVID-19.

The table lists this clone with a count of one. CDR3 sequence reads: CAWSPMTGDTQYF. CDR3 sequence (DNA): TGTGCCTGGAGTCCTATGACAGGGGATACGCAGTATTTT. This chain links TRBV30 with TRBJ2-3, with 7 bases identical to TRBD1. V lost 2 bases and J lost 6; bases outside the gene matches: 5. Germline V gene sequence: CDR1 GTSNPN, CDR2 SVGIG (reference sequence). The CDR3 length is 13 residues. Supplemented by reference TRBV30 and TRBJ2-3, the full variable domain reads SQTIHQWPATLVQPVGSPLSLECTVEGTSNPNLYWYRQAAGRGLQLLFYSVGIGQISSEVPQNLSASRPQDRQFILSSKKLLLSDSGFYLCAWSPMTGDTQYFGPGTRLTVL.

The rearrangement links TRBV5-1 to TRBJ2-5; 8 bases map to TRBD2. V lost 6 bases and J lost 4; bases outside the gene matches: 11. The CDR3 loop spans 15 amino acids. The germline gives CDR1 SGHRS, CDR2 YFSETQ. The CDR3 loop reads CASTDSGVRGETQYF. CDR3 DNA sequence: TGCGCCAGCACGGATAGCGGGGTTAGGGGAGAGACCCAGTACTTC. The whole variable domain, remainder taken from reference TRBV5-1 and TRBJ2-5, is KAGVTQTPRYLIKTRGQQVTLSCSPISGHRSVSWYQQTPGQGLQFLFEYFSETQRNKGNFPGRFSGRQFSNSRSEMNVSTLELGDSALYLCASTDSGVRGETQYFGPGTRLLVL.

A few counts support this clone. The CDR3 nucleotides are TGTGCCAGCAGCTTTCAGGGGGCAACTGAAGCTTTCTTT. This codes for CASSFQGATEAFF. The V and J genes are TRBV7-3 and TRBJ1-1; 8 bases are shared with TRBD1. CDR3 length: 13 residues. Germline values: CDR1 SGHTA, CDR2 FQGTGA. Germline trimming cut 3 bases from V and 5 bases from J; bases unmatched to any gene: 2.

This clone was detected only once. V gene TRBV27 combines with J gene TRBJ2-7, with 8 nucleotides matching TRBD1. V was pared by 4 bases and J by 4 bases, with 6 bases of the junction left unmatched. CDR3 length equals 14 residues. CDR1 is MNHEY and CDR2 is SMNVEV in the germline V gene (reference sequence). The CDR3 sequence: CASSWEQGAYEQYF. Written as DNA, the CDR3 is TGTGCCAGCAGTTGGGAGCAGGGGGCGTACGAGCAGTACTTC.

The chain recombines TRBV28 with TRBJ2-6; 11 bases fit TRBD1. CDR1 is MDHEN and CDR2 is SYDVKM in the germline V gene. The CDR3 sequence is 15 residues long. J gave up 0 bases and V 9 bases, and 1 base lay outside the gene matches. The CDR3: CASGQGASGANVLTF. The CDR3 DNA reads TGTGCCAGTGGACAGGGGGCCTCTGGGGCCAACGTCCTGACTTTC.

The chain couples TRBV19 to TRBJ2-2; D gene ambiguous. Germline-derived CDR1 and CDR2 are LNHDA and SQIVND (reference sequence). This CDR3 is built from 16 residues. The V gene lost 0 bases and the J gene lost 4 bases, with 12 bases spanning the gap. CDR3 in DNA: TGTGCCAGTAGTATAGACCGCGGTGACGCCACCGGGGAGCTGTTTTTT. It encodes CASSIDRGDATGELFF.

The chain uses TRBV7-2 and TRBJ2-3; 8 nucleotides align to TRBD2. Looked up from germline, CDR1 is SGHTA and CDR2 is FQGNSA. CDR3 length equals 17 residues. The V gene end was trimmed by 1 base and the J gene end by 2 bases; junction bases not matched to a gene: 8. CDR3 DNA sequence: TGTGCCAGCAGCTTAGTGGCCGGCGGGGGGCCCACAGATACGCAGTATTTT. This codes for CASSLVAGGGPTDTQYF.

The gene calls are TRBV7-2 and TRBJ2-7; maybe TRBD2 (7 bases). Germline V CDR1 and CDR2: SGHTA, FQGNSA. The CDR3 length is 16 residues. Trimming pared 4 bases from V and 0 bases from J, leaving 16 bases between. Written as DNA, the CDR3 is TGTGCCAGCAGCTACACCGGGGGGCCTAACTCCTACGAGCAGTACTTC. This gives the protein CASSYTGGPNSYEQYF.

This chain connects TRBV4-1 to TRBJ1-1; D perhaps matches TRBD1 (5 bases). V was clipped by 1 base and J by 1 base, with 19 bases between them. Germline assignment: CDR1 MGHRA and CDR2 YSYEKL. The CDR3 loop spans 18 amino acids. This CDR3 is CASSQVNFIGAPNTEAFF. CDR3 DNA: TGCGCCAGCAGCCAAGTCAATTTCATAGGGGCGCCGAACACTGAAGCTTTCTTT.

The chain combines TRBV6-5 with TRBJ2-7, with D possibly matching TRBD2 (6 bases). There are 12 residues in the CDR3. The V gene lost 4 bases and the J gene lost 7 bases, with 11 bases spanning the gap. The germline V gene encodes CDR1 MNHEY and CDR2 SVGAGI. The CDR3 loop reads CASSWGGGEQYF. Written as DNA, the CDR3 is TGTGCCAGCAGTTGGGGAGGCGGGGAGCAGTACTTC.

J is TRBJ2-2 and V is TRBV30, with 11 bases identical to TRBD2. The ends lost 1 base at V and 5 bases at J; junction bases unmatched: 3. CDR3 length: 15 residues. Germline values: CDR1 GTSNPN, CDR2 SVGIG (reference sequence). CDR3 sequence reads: CAWSGSSGGTGELFF. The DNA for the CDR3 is TGTGCCTGGAGTGGGTCTAGCGGGGGGACCGGGGAGCTGTTTTTT.

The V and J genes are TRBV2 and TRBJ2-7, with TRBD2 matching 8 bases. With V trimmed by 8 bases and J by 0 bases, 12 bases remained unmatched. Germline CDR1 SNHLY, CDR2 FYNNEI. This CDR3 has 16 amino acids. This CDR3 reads CASEGLDQSSSYEQYF. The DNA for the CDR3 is TGTGCCAGCGAGGGACTAGATCAATCCAGCTCCTACGAGCAGTACTTC.

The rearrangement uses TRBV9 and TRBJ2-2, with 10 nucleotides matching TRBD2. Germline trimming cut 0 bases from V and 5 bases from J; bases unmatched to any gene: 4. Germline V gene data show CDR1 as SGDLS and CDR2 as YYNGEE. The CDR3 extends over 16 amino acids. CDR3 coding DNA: TGTGCCAGCAGCGTAGTTGGAGCGGGGGGGACCGGGGAGCTGTTTTTT. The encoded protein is CASSVVGAGGTGELFF.

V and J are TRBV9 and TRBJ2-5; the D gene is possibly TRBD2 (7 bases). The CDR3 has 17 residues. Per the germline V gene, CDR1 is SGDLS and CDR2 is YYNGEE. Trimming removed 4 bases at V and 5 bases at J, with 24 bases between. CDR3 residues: CASSPGAAGASWETQYF. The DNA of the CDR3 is TGTGCCAGCAGCCCAGGTGCGGCGGGGGCCTCGTGGGAGACCCAGTACTTC.

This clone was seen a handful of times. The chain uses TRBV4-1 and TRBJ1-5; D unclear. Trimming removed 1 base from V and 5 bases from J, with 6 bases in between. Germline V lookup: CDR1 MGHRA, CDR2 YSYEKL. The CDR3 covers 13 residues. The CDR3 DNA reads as TGCGCCAGCAGCCAAGTCCTCGATCAGCCCCAGCATTTT. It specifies CASSQVLDQPQHF.

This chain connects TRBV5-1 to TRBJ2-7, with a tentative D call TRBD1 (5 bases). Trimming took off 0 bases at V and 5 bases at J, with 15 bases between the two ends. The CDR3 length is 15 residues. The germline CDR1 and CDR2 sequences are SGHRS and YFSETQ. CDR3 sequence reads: CASSLEARVLHEQYF. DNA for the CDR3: TGCGCCAGCAGCTTGGAGGCCAGGGTTCTTCACGAGCAGTACTTC.

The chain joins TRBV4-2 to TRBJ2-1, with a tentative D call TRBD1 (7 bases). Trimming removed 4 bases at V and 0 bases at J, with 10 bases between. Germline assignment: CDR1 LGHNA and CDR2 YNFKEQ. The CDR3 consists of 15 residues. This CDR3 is CASSPQGGSYNEQFF. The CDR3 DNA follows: TGTGCCAGCAGCCCCCAGGGGGGCTCCTACAATGAGCAGTTCTTC.